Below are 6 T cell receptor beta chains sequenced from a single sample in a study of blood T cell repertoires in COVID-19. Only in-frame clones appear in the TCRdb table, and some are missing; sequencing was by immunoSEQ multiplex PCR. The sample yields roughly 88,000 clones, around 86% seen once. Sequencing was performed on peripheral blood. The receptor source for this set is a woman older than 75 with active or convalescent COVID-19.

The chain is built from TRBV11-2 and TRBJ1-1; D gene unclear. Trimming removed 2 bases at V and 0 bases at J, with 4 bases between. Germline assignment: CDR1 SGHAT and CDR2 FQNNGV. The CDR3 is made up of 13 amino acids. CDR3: CASSLQMNTEAFF. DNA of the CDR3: TGTGCCAGCAGCTTACAGATGAACACTGAAGCTTTCTTT.

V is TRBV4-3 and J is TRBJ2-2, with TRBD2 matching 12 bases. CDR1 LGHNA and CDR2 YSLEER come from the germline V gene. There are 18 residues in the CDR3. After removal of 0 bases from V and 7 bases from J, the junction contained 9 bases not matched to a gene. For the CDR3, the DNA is TGCGCCAGCAGCCAAGAAGCGCTAGCGGGGGGGCCTGGCGGGGAGCTGTTTTTT. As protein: CASSQEALAGGPGGELFF.

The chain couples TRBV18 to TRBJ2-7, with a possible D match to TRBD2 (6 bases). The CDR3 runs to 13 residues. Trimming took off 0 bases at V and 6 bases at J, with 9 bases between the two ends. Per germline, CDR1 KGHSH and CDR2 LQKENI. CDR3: CASSPPLAAEQYF. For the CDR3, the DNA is TGTGCCAGCTCACCACCATTAGCGGCCGAGCAGTACTTC.

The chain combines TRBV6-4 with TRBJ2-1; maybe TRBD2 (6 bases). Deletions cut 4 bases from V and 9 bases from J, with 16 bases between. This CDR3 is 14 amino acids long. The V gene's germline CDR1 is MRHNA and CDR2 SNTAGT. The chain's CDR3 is CASSVSGPHAEQFF. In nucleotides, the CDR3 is TGTGCCAGCAGTGTGAGCGGGCCACACGCTGAGCAGTTCTTC.

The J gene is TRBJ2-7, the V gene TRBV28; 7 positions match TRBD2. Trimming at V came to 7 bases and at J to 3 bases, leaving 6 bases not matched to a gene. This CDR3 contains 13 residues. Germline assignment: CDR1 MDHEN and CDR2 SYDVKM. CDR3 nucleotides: TGTGCCAGCACACGGGACTACCACTACGAGCAGTACTTC. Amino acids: CASTRDYHYEQYF.

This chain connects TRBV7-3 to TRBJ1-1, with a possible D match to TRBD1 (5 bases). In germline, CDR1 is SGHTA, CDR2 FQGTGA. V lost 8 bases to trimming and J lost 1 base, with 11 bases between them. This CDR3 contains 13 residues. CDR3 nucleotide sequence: TGTGCCAGCGCCCGGGGGTCGAACACTGAAGCTTTCTTT. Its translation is CASARGSNTEAFF.